A single sample is the source of the 4 T cell receptor beta chains below, sequenced in a study of blood T cell repertoires in COVID-19. Profiling relied on immunoSEQ multiplex PCR, and the TCRdb table lists in-frame clones only, not all of them. In the table there are roughly 200,000 clones, about 88% of which are singletons. The source material was peripheral blood. These receptor sequences come from a woman aged 45-59 years with COVID-19, enrolled during active disease.

The chain uses TRBV7-9 and TRBJ1-3; D is uncertain. Germline V gene data show CDR1 as SEHNR and CDR2 as FQNEAQ (reference sequence). With 5 bases removed from V and 4 bases from J, the gap between germline ends came to 9 bases. The CDR3 runs to 13 residues. The CDR3 spells CASSLMRGNTIYF. The CDR3 coding sequence is TGTGCCAGCAGCCTAATGAGAGGAAACACCATATATTTT.

The rearrangement links TRBV6-6 to TRBJ2-4, with 8 positions matching TRBD1. J was trimmed by 7 bases and V by 5 bases; bases with no gene match: 16. Looked up from germline, CDR1 is MNHNY and CDR2 is SVGAGI (reference sequence). The length of the CDR3 is 17 residues. The CDR3 DNA is TGTGCCAGCAGTCCAAACGGACAGGGAGGTTACGCCAACATTCAGTACTTC. The encoded protein is CASSPNGQGGYANIQYF.

The chain carries TRBV6-4 and TRBJ1-1; 7 bases line up with TRBD1. Trimming cost V 0 bases and J 5 bases; bases outside gene matches: 12. The CDR3 runs 17 residues. Looked up from germline, CDR1 is MRHNA and CDR2 is SNTAGT. Here the CDR3 DNA reads TGTGCCAGCAGTGACTCGCCCCTTTCACAGGGGTGGACTGAAGCTTTCTTT. Its protein is CASSDSPLSQGWTEAFF.

This clone was detected only once. The rearrangement uses TRBV19 and TRBJ1-3; D gene unclear. Trimming left V 3 bases short and J 4 bases short, with 7 bases between. The CDR3 runs to 13 residues. The germline CDR1 and CDR2 sequences are LNHDA and SQIVND (reference sequence). The CDR3 loop is CASSITRGNTIYF. Here the CDR3 DNA reads TGTGCCAGTAGTATTACCCGGGGAAACACCATATATTTT.